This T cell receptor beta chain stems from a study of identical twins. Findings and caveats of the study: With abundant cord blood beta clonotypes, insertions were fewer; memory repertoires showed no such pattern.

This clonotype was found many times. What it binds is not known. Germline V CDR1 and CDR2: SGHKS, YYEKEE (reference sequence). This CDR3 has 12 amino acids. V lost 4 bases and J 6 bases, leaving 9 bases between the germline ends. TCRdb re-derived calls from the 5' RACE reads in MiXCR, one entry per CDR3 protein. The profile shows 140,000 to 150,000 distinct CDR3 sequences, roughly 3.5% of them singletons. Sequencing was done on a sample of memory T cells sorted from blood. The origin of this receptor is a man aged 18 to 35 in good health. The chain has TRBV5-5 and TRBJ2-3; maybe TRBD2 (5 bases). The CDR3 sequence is CASSPGLDTQYF. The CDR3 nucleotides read TGTGCCAGCAGCCCGGGGTTGGATACGCAGTATTTT.